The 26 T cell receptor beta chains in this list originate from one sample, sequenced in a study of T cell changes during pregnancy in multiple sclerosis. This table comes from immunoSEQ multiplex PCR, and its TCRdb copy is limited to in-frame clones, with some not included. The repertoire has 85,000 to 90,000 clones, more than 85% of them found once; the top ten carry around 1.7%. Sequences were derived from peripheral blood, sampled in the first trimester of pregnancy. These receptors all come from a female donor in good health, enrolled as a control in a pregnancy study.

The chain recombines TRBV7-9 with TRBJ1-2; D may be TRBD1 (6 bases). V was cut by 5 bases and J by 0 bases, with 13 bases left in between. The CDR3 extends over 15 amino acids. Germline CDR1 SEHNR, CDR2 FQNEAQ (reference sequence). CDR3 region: CASSVPRQANYGYTF. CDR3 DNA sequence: TGTGCCAGCAGCGTGCCCAGACAGGCTAACTATGGCTACACCTTC. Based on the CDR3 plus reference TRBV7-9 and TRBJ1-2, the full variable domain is DTGVSQNPRHKITKRGQNVTFRCDPISEHNRLYWYRQTLGQGPEFLTYFQNEAQLEKSRLLSDRFSAERPKGSFSTLEIQRTEQGDSAMYLCASSVPRQANYGYTFGSGTRLTVV.

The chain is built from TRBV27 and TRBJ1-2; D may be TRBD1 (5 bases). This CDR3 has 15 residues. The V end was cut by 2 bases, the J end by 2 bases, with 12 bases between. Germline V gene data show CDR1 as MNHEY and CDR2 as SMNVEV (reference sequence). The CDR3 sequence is CASSLLFDSNYGYTF. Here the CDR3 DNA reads TGTGCCAGCAGTTTACTCTTTGACAGCAACTATGGCTACACCTTC.

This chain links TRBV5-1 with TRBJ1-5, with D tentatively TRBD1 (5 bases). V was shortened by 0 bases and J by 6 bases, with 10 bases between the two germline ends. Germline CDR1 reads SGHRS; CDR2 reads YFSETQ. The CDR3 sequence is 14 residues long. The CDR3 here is CASSLEQGGQPQHF. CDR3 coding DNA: TGCGCCAGCAGCTTGGAGCAGGGAGGTCAGCCCCAGCATTTT.

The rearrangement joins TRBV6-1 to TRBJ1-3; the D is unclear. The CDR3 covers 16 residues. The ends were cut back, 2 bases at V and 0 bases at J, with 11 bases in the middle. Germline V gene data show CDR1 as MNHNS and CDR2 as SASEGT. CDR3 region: CASSELPSPSGNTIYF. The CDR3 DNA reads TGTGCCAGCAGTGAACTCCCTTCCCCCTCTGGAAACACCATATATTTT.

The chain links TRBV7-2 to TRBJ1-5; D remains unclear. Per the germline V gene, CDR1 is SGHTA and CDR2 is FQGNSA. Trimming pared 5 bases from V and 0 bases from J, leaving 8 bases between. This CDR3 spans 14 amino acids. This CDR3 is CASSLQVSNQPQHF. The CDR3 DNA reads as TGTGCCAGCAGCCTGCAGGTTAGCAATCAGCCCCAGCATTTT.

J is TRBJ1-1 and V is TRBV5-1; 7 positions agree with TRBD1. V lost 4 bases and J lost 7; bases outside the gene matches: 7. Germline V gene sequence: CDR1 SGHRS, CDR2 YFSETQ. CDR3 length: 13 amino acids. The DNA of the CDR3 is TGCGCCAGCAGCCCCGGGACAGTCCTTGAAGCTTTCTTT. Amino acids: CASSPGTVLEAFF. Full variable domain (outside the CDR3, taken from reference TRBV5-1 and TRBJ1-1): KAGVTQTPRYLIKTRGQQVTLSCSPISGHRSVSWYQQTPGQGLQFLFEYFSETQRNKGNFPGRFSGRQFSNSRSEMNVSTLELGDSALYLCASSPGTVLEAFFGQGTRLTVV.

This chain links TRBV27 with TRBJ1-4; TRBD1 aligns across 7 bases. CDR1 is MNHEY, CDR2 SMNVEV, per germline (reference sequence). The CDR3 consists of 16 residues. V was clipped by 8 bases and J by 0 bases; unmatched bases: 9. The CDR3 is CASGRQGFATNEKLFF. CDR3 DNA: TGTGCCAGCGGAAGACAGGGTTTCGCAACTAATGAAAAACTGTTTTTT. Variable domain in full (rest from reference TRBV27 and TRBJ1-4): EAQVTQNPRYLITVTGKKLTVTCSQNMNHEYMSWYRQDPGLGLRQIYYSMNVEVTDKGDVPEGYKVSRKEKRNFPLILESPSPNQTSLYFCASGRQGFATNEKLFFGSGTQLSVL.

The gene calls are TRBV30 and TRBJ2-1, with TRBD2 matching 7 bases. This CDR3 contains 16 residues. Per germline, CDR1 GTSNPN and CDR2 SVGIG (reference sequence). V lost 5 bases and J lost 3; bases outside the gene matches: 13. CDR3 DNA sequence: TGTGCCTGGGACCTGAACGGCGGGGGAGACTACAATGAGCAGTTCTTC. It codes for CAWDLNGGGDYNEQFF. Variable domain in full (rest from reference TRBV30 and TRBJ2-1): SQTIHQWPATLVQPVGSPLSLECTVEGTSNPNLYWYRQAAGRGLQLLFYSVGIGQISSEVPQNLSASRPQDRQFILSSKKLLLSDSGFYLCAWDLNGGGDYNEQFFGPGTRLTVL.

The CDR3 here is CASTPDRAGNQPQHF. The CDR3 nucleotides are TGTGCCAGCACCCCTGACAGGGCCGGCAATCAGCCCCAGCATTTT. This chain uses TRBV6-5 with TRBJ1-5, with 7 bases lining up with TRBD1. This CDR3 spans 15 amino acids. Trimming removed 7 bases from V and 2 bases from J; junction bases left unmatched: 8. Germline CDR1 and CDR2: MNHEY and SVGAGI.

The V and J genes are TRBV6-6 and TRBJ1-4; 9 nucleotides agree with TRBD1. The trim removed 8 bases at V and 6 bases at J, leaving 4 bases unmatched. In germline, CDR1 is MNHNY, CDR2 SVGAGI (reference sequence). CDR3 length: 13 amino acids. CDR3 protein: CASAQGADEKLFF. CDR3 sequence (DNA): TGTGCCAGCGCACAGGGGGCGGATGAAAAACTGTTTTTT.

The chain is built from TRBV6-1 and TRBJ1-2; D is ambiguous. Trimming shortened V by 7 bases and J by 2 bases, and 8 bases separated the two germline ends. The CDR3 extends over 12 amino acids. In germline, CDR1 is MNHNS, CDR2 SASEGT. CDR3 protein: CASTYRNYGYTF. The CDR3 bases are TGTGCCAGCACCTACCGAAACTATGGCTACACCTTC.

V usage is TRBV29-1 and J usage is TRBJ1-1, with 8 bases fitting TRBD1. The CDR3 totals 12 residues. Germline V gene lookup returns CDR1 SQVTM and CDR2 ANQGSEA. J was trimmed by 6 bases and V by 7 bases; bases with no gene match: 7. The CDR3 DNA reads TGCAGCGCCCGAAAACAGGGGGCTGAAGCTTTCTTT. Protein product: CSARKQGAEAFF.

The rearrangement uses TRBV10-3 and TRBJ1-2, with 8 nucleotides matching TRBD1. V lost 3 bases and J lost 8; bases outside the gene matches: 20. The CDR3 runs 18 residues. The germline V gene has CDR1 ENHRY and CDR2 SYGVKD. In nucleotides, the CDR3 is TGTGCCATCAGTGATGGGACTGTGACAGGGGCCCTCGGAGCCGGCTACACCTTC. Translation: CAISDGTVTGALGAGYTF.

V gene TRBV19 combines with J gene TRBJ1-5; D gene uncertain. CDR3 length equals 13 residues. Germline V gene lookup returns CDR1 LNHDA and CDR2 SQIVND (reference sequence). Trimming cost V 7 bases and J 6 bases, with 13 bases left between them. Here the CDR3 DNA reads TGTGCCAGTACTCGAGGGCGCGGTCAGCCCCAGCATTTT. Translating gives CASTRGRGQPQHF. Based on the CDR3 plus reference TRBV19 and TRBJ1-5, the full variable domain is DGGITQSPKYLFRKEGQNVTLSCEQNLNHDAMYWYRQDPGQGLRLIYYSQIVNDFQKGDIAEGYSVSREKKESFPLTVTSAQKNPTAFYLCASTRGRGQPQHFGDGTRLSIL.

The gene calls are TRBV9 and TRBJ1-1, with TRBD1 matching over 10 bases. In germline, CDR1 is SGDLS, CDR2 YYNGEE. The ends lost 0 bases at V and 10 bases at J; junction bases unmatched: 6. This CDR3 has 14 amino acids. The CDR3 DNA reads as TGTGCCAGCAGCGTAGCAGGGACAGGGGACGGAGCTTTCTTT. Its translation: CASSVAGTGDGAFF. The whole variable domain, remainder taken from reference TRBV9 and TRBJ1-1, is DSGVTQTPKHLITATGQRVTLRCSPRSGDLSVYWYQQSLDQGLQFLIQYYNGEERAKGNILERFSAQQFPDLHSELNLSSLELGDSALYFCASSVAGTGDGAFFGQGTRLTVV.

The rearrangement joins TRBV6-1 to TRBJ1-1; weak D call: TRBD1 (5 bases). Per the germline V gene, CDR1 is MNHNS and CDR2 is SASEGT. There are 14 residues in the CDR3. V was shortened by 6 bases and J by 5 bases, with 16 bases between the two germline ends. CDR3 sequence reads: CASRAGDRYTEAFF. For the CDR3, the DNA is TGTGCCAGCAGGGCGGGGGATCGATATACTGAAGCTTTCTTT.

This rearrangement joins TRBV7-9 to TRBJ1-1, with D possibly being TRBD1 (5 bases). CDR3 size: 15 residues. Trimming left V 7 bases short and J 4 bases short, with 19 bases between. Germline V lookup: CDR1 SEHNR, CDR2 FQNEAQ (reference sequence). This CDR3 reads CASILHGGGGTEAFF. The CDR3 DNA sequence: TGTGCCAGCATCCTCCACGGGGGAGGCGGCACTGAAGCTTTCTTT.

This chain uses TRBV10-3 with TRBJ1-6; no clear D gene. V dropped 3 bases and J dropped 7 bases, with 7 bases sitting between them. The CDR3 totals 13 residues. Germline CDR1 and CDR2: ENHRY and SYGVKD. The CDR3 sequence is CAISDTSNSPLHF. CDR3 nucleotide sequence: TGTGCCATCAGTGACACATCCAATTCACCCCTCCACTTT.

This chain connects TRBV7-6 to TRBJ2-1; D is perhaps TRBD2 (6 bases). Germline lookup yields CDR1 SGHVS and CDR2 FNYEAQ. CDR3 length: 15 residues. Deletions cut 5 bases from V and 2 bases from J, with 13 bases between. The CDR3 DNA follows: TGTGCCAGCAGCCACGGGAGTCATCCCTACAATGAGCAGTTCTTC. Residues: CASSHGSHPYNEQFF.

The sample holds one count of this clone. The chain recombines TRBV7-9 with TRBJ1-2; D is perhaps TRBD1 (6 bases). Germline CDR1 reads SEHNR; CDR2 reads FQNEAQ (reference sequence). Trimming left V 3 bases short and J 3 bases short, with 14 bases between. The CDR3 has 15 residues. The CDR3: CASSFPGGAHYGYTF. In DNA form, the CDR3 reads TGTGCCAGCAGCTTCCCGGGGGGGGCCCACTATGGCTACACCTTC. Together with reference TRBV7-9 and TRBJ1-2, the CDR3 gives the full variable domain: DTGVSQNPRHKITKRGQNVTFRCDPISEHNRLYWYRQTLGQGPEFLTYFQNEAQLEKSRLLSDRFSAERPKGSFSTLEIQRTEQGDSAMYLCASSFPGGAHYGYTFGSGTRLTVV.

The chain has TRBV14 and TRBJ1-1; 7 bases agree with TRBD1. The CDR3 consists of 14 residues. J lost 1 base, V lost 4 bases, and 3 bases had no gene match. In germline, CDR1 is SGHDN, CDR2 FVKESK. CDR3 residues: CASSRRQGNTEAFF. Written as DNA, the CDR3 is TGTGCCAGCAGCCGAAGACAGGGGAACACTGAAGCTTTCTTT.

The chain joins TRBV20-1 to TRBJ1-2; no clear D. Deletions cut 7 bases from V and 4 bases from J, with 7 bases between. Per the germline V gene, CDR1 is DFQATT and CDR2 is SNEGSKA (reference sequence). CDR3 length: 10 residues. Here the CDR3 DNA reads TGCAGTGTTATTCTCTATGGCTACACCTTC. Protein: CSVILYGYTF.

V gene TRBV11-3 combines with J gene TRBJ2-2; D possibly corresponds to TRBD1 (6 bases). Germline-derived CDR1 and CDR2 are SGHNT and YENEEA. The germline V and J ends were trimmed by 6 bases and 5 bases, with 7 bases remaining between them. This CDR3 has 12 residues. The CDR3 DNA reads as TGTGCCAGCAGAGGGGGTACCGGGGAGCTGTTTTTT. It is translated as CASRGGTGELFF. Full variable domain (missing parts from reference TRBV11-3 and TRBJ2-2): EAGVVQSPRYKIIEKKQPVAFWCNPISGHNTLYWYLQNLGQGPELLIRYENEEAVDDSQLPKDRFSAERLKGVDSTLKIQPAELGDSAVYLCASRGGTGELFFGEGSRLTVL.

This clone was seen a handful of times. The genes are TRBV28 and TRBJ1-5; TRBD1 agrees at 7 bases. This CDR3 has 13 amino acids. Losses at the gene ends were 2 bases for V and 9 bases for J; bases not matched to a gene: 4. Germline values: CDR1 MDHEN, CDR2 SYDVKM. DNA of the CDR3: TGTGCCAGCAGTTTAGGGACAGTTTCGCCCCAGCATTTT. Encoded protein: CASSLGTVSPQHF.

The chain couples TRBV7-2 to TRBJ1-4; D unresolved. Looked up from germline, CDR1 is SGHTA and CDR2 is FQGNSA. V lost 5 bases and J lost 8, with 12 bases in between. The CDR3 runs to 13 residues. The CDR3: CASSILRGEKLFF. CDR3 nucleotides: TGTGCCAGCAGCATCCTAAGAGGGGAAAAACTGTTTTTT.

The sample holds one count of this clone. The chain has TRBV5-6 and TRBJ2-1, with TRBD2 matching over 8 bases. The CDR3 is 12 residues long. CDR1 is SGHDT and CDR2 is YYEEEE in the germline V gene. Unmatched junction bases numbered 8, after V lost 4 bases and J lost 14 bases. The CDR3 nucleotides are TGTGCCAGCAGCCAAAGCGGGGGTCATGAGTTCTTC. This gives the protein CASSQSGGHEFF.